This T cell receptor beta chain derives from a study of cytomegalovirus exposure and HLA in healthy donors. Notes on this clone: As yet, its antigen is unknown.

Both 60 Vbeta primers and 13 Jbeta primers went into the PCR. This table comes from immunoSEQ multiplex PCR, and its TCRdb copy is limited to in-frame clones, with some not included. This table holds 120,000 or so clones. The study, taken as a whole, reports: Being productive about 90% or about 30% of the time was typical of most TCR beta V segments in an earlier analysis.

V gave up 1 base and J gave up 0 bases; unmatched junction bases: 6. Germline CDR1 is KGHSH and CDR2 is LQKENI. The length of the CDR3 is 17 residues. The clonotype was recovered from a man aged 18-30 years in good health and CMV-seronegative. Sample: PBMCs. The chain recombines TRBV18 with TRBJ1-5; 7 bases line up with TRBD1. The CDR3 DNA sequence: TGTGCCAGCTCACCACTGGGACAGCGAAATAGCAATCAGCCCCAGCATTTT. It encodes CASSPLGQRNSNQPQHF.